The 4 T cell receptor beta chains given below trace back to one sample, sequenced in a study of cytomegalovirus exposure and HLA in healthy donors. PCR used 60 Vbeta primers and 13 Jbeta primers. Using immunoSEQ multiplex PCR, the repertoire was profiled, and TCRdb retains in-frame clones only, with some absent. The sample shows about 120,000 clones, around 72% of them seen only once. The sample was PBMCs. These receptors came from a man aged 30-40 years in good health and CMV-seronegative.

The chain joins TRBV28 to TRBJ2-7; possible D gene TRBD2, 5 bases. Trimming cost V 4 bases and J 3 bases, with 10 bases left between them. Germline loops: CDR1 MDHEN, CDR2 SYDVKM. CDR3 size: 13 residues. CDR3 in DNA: TGTGCCAGCAGTTATGAAGAGGGCTACGAGCAGTACTTC. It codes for CASSYEEGYEQYF.

In DNA, the CDR3 is TGTGCCAGCAGCTTAGGGGAGCGGGGGGTCTACGAGCAGTACTTC. Residues: CASSLGERGVYEQYF. This chain uses TRBV7-2 with TRBJ2-7; 9 positions match TRBD2. V shed 1 base, J shed 3 bases, and the junction held 4 bases outside the gene matches. Germline assignment: CDR1 SGHTA and CDR2 FQGNSA. There are 15 residues in the CDR3.

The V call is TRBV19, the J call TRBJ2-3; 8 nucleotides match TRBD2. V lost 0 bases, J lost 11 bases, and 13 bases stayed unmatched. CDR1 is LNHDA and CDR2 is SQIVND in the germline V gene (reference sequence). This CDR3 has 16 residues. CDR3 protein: CASSIEGLASPVRQYF. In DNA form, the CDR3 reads TGTGCCAGTAGTATAGAAGGACTAGCAAGCCCCGTTCGGCAGTATTTT.

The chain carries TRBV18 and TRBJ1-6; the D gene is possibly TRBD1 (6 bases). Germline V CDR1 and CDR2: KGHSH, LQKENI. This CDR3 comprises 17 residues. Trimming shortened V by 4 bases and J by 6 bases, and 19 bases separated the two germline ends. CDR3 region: CASSRGGRPSGNSPLHF. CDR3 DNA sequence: TGTGCCAGCTCACGGGGGGGCCGACCCTCCGGTAATTCACCCCTCCACTTT.